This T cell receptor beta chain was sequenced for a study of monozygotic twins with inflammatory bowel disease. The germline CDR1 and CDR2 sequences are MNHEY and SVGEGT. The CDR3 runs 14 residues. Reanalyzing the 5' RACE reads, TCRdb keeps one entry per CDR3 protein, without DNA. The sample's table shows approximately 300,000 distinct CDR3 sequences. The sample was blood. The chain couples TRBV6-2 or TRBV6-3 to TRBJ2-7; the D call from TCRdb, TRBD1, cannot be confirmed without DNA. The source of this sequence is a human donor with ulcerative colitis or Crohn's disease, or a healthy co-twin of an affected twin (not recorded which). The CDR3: CASRRPRQGTEQYF.